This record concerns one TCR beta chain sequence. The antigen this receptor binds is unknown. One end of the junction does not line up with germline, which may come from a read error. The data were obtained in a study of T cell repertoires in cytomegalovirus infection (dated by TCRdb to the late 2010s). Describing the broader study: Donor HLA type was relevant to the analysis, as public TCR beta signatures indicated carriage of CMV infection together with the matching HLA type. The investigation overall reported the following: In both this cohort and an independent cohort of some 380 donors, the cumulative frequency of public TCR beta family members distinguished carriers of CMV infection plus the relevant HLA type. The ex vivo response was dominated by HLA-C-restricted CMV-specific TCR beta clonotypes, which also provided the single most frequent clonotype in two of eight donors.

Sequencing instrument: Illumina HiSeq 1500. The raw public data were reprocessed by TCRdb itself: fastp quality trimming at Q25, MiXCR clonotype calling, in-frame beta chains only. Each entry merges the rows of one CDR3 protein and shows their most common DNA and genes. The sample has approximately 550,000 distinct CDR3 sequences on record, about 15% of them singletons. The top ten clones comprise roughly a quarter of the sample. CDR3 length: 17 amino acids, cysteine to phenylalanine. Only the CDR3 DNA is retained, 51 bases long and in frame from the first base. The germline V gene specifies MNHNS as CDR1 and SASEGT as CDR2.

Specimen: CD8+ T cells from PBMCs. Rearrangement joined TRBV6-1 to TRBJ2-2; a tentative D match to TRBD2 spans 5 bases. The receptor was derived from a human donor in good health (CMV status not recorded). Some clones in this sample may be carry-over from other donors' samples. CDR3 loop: CASSEALRQYLTGDLLF. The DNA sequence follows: TGTGCCAGCAGTGAAGCGCTTAGGCAGTACCTCACCGGGGATCTGTTATTT.